The text below deals with one T cell receptor beta chain. This clonotype was seen repeatedly, ten times or more. Its antigen target is currently unknown. No base quality values were provided; no much bigger clone lies one nucleotide off. Sequenced using an Illumina HiSeq 2500. Quantitative 5'-RACE with molecular barcodes was used to prepare TCR beta libraries. Per the authors' processing: To identify disease-linked TCR variants, a new computational method was used, one built on a probabilistic model of VDJ rearrangement. In-frame beta chains were kept once TCRdb had trimmed the public reads at Q25 with fastp and called clones with MiXCR. Each CDR3 protein appears once, grouped with its most common genes and DNA. TCRdb, not the authors, supplied the V and J calls. For this sample the table gives about 130,000 distinct CDR3 sequences, of which 6% to 8.5% were detected only once. The ten largest clones capture around an eighth of the sample.

V is clipped by 0 bases and J by 6 bases, and the sequence between their germline boundaries is 9 bases long. Taken from the germline V gene (reference sequence), the CDR1 and CDR2 loops are LGHDT and YNNKEL. The CDR3, cysteine through phenylalanine, is 13 amino acids long. The read is trimmed to its CDR3 DNA, 39 bases read in frame from base 1. These data are taken from a study of CD8 T cells in ankylosing spondylitis (dated by TCRdb to about 2017). In terms of the full investigation: To find TCR variants linked to disease, the study profiled T cell receptor beta repertoires in ankylosing spondylitis patients and healthy donors. In total, the full study cohort was made up of about 110 healthy donors and 20 to 25 ankylosing spondylitis patients. Peripheral blood was sampled, and synovial fluid was also collected from ankylosing spondylitis patients.

Broad study findings and their caveats: A TCR beta motif of seven or eight highly homologous amino acid variants appeared characteristic of blood from ankylosing spondylitis patients. In peripheral blood, the disease-linked clones were found at relatively low frequencies and had a CD8+ phenotype. Significant enrichment of the disease-linked clones was reported in matched synovial fluid samples from ankylosing spondylitis patients. Some TCR beta motif variants had previously been reported in synovial fluid and blood of reactive arthritis patients, which suggested common disease-initiation mechanisms.

The clonotype was recovered from a female donor with ankylosing spondylitis or in good health (not recorded which). The V and J genes are TRBV3-1 and TRBJ2-7, with the D gene not clear enough to name. Sequenced: blood, either unsorted or a sorted T cell fraction (not recorded which). The CDR3: CASSQDGLSEQYF. The DNA sequence follows: TGTGCCAGCAGCCAAGATGGGCTAAGCGAGCAGTACTTC.